This T cell receptor beta chain was observed in a study of T cells after yellow fever vaccination. Study-level results: Bulk-population clonotypes that are abundant could appear as contaminants in FACS-sorted repertoires. The secondary response showed a weaker magnitude and a faster peak, day 5 versus 15. The booster response re-showed most primary clones: approximately 95% CD4, about 89% CD8.

This CDR3 is built from 13 residues. The V end lost 5 bases, the J end lost 14 bases, and 16 bases lay between the germline ends. Synthesis of TCR cDNA relied on 5'RACE template switching, which attached a universal primer site and UMIs. TCRdb independently ran MiXCR on the 5' RACE reads; one entry per CDR3 protein. The sample records approximately 550,000 distinct CDR3 sequences, approximately 13% being singletons. There are a few counts of this clonotype. No antigen is known for it. The source was PBMCs, collected on the day of the yellow fever booster vaccination. The J gene is TRBJ1-6, the V gene TRBV12-3 or TRBV12-4; D remains unclear. The TCR comes from a young man who received the YFV17D yellow fever vaccine. The chain's CDR3 is CASSPTGDTALHF. Written as DNA, the CDR3 is TGTGCCAGCAGTCCCACGGGAGATACTGCCCTCCACTTT.